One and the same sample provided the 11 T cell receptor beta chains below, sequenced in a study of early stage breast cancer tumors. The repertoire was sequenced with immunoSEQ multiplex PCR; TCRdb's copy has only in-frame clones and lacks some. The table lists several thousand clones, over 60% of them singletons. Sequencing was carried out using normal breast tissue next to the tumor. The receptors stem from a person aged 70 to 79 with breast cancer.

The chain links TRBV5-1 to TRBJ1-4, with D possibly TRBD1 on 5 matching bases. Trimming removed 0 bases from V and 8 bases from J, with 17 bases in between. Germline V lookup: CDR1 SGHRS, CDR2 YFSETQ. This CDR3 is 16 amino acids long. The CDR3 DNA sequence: TGCGCCAGCAGCTTGGAAGGGGTAGCGGGTGGAGAAAAACTGTTTTTT. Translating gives CASSLEGVAGGEKLFF.

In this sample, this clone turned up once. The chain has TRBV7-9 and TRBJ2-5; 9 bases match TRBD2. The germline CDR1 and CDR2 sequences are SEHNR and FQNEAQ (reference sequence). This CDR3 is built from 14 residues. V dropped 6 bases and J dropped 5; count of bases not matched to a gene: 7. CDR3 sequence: CASSFSGSGETQYF. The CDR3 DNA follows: TGTGCCAGCAGTTTTAGCGGGAGCGGGGAGACCCAGTACTTC.

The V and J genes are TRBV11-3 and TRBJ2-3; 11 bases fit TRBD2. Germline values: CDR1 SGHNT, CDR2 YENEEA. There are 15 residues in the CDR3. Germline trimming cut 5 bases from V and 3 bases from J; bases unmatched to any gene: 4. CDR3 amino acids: CASSPGLAETDTQYF. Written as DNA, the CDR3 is TGTGCCAGCAGCCCGGGACTAGCGGAAACAGATACGCAGTATTTT.

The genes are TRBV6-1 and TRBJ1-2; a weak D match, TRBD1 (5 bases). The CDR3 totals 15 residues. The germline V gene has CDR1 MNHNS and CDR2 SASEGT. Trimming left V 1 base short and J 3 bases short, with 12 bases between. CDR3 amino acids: CASSEVQDTYYGYTF. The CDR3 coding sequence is TGTGCCAGCAGTGAAGTACAGGATACCTACTATGGCTACACCTTC.

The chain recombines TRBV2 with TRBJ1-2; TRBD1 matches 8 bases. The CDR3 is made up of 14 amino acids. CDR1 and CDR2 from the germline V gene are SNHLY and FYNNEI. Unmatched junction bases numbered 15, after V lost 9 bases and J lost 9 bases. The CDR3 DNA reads TGTGCCAGTGGAGGTATGCAGGGGGCGTTTCGCTACACCTTC. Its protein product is CASGGMQGAFRYTF.

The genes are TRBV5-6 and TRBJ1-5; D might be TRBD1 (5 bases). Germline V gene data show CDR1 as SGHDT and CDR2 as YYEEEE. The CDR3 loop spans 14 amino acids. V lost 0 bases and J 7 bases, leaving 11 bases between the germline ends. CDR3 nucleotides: TGTGCCAGCAGCTTGGGGCAGGGATTACAGCCCCAGCATTTT. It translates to CASSLGQGLQPQHF.

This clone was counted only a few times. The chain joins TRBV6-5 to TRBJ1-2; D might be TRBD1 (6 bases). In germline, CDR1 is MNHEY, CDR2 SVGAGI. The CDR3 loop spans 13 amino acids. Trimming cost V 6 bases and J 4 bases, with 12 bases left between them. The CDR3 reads CASSRQELYGYTF. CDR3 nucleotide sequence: TGTGCCAGCAGCCGACAGGAACTCTATGGCTACACCTTC.

The CDR3, as DNA: TGTGCCAGCACTCAAGGACAGAGTCCCAATGGCTACACCTTC. This sequence encodes CASTQGQSPNGYTF. V gene TRBV6-5 combines with J gene TRBJ1-2; perhaps TRBD1 as D (6 bases). The CDR3 covers 14 residues. V lost 7 bases and J lost 6, with 18 bases in between. Germline V gives CDR1 MNHEY, CDR2 SVGAGI.

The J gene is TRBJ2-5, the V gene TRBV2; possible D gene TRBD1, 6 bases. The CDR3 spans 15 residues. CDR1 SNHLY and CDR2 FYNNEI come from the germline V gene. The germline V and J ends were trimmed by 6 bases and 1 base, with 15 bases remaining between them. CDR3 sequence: CASRRHRVVQETQYF. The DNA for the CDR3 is TGTGCCAGCAGGAGACACAGGGTAGTCCAAGAGACCCAGTACTTC.

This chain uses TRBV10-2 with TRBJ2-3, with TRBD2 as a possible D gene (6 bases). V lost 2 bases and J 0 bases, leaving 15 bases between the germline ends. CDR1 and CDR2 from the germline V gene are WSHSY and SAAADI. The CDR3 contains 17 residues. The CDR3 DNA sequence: TGCGCCAGCAGTGAGACTTTCCGGGACTCAAGCACAGATACGCAGTATTTT. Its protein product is CASSETFRDSSTDTQYF.

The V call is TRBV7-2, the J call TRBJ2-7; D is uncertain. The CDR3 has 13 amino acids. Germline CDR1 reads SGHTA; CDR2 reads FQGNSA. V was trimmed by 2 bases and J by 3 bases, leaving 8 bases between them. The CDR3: CASSLSDYYEQYF. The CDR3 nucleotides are TGTGCCAGCAGCTTATCAGATTACTACGAGCAGTACTTC.